This TCR beta chain derives from a study of cytomegalovirus exposure and HLA in healthy donors. Findings of the study overall: Earlier analysis looked at TCR beta V segments, and most were productive about 87% or about 30% of the time.

The PCR ran on 60 Vbeta and 13 Jbeta primers. Profiled with immunoSEQ multiplex PCR; TCRdb holds only in-frame clones, not every one. Of some 160,000 clones in the sample, less than 85% were seen once. The CDR3 extends over 13 amino acids. Per the germline V gene, CDR1 is SGDLS and CDR2 is YYNGEE. Between the trimmed V and J ends, which lost 0 bases and 10 bases, there was a span of 11 bases. As regards this clone: Antigen specificity is unknown.

This TCR was recovered from a man aged 35 to 55 in good health and CMV-seronegative. Sequencing input: PBMCs. The chain is built from TRBV9 and TRBJ2-1, with a possible D match to TRBD2 (7 bases). The chain's CDR3 is CASSVVEGGEQFF. CDR3 bases: TGTGCCAGCAGCGTAGTAGAGGGGGGGGAGCAGTTCTTC.